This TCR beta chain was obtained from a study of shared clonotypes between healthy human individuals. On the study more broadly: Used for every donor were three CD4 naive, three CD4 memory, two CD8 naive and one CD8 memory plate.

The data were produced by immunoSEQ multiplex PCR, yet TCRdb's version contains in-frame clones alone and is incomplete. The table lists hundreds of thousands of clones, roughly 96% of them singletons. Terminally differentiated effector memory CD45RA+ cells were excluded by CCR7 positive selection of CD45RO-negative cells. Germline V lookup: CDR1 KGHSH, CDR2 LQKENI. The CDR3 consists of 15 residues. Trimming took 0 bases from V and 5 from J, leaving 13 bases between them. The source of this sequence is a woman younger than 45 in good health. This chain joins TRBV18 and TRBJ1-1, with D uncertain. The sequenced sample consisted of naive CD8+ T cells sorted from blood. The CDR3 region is CASSPPSGTRTEAFF. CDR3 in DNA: TGTGCCAGCTCACCACCGTCGGGTACGAGGACTGAAGCTTTCTTT.